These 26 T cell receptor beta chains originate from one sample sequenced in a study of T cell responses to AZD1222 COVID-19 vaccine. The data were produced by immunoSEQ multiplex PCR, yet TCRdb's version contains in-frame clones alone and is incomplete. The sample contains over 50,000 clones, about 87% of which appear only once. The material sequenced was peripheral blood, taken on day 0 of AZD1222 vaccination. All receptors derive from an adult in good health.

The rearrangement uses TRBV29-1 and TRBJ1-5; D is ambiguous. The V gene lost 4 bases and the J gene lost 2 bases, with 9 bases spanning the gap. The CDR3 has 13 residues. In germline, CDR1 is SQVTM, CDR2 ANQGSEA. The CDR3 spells CSVGEGGNQPQHF. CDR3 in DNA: TGCAGCGTTGGGGAAGGAGGCAATCAGCCCCAGCATTTT.

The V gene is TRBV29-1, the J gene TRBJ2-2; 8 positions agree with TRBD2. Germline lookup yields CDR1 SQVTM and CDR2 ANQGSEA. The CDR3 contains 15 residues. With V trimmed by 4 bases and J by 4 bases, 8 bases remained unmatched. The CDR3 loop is CSVVGAGVGTGELFF. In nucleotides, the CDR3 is TGCAGCGTTGTCGGAGCGGGAGTGGGCACCGGGGAGCTGTTTTTT.

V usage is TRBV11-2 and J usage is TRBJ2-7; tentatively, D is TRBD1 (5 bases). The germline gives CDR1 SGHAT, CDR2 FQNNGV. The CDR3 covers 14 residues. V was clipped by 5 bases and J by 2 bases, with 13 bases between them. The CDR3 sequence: CASSRLGPPYEQYF. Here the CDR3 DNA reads TGTGCCAGCAGCCGATTGGGGCCTCCCTACGAGCAGTACTTC.

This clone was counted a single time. This CDR3 reads CAWSARYTEAFF. The CDR3 region has the DNA TGTGCCTGGAGTGCGAGGTACACTGAAGCTTTCTTT. The V call is TRBV30, the J call TRBJ1-1; D not certain. The CDR3 has 12 residues. V lost 1 base and J lost 3, with 6 bases in between. Per the germline V gene, CDR1 is GTSNPN and CDR2 is SVGIG (reference sequence).

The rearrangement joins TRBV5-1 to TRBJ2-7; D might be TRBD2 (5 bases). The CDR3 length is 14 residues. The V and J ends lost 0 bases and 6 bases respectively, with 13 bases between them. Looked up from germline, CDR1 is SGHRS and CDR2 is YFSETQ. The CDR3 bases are TGCGCCAGCAGCTTGGACGGCAGCGAGGGCGAGCAGTACTTC. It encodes CASSLDGSEGEQYF.

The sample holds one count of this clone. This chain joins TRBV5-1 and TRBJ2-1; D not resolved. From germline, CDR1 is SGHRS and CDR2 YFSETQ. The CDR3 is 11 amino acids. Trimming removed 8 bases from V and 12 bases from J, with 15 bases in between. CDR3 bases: TGCGCCAGACTCCTCGGCGAAGGGCAGTTCTTC. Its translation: CARLLGEGQFF. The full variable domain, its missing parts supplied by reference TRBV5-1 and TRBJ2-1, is KAGVTQTPRYLIKTRGQQVTLSCSPISGHRSVSWYQQTPGQGLQFLFEYFSETQRNKGNFPGRFSGRQFSNSRSEMNVSTLELGDSALYLCARLLGEGQFFGPGTRLTVL.

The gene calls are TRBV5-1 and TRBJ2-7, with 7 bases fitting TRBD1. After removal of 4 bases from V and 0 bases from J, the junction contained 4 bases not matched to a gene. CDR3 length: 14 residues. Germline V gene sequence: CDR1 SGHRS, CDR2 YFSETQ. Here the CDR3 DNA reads TGCGCCAGCAGCCAGGGGGACAGCTCCTACGAGCAGTACTTC. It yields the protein CASSQGDSSYEQYF. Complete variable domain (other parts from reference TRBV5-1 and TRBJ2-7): KAGVTQTPRYLIKTRGQQVTLSCSPISGHRSVSWYQQTPGQGLQFLFEYFSETQRNKGNFPGRFSGRQFSNSRSEMNVSTLELGDSALYLCASSQGDSSYEQYFGPGTRLTVT.

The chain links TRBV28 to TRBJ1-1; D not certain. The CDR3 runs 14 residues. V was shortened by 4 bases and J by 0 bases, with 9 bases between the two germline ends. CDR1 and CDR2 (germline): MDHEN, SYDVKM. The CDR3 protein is CASSWPPLNTEAFF. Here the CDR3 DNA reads TGTGCCAGCAGTTGGCCGCCCTTGAACACTGAAGCTTTCTTT.

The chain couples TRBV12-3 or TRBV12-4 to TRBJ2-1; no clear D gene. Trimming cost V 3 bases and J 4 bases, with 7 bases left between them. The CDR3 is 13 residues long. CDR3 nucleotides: TGTGCCAGCAGTTTGAACGGATACAATGAGCAGTTCTTC. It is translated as CASSLNGYNEQFF.

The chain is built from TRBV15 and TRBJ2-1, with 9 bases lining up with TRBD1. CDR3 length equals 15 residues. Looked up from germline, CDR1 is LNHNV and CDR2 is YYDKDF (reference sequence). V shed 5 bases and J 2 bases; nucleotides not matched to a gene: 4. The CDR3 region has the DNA TGTGCCACCAGCCCCCGGACAGGGGCCTACAATGAGCAGTTCTTC. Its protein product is CATSPRTGAYNEQFF.

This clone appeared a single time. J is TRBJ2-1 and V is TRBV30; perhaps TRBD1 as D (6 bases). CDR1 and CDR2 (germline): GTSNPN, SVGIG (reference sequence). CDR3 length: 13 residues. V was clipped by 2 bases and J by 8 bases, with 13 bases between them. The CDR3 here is CAWSTGAGDEQFF. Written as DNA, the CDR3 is TGTGCCTGGAGTACCGGGGCAGGGGATGAGCAGTTCTTC.

This CDR3 is CASSFLSRRQETQYF. In nucleotides, the CDR3 is TGTGCCAGCAGTTTTTTGAGTAGGAGACAAGAGACCCAGTACTTC. This rearrangement joins TRBV27 to TRBJ2-5, with D uncertain. V lost 3 bases to trimming and J lost 2 bases, with 13 bases between them. CDR1 and CDR2 from the germline V gene are MNHEY and SMNVEV (reference sequence). This CDR3 comprises 15 residues.

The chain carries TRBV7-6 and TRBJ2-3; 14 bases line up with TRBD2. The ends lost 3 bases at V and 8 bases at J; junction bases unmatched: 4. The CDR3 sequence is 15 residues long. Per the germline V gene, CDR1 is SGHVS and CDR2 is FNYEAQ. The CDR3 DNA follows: TGTGCCAGCAGCTTGGGACTAGCGGGAGATGGTACGCAGTATTTT. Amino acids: CASSLGLAGDGTQYF.

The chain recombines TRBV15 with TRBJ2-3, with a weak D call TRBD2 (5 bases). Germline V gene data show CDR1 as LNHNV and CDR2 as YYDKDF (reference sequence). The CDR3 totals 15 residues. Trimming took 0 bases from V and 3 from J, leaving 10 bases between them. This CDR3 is CATSREGGWTDTQYF. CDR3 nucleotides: TGTGCCACCAGCAGAGAGGGCGGGTGGACAGATACGCAGTATTTT. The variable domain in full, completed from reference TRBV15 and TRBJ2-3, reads DAMVIQNPRYQVTQFGKPVTLSCSQTLNHNVMYWYQQKSSQAPKLLFHYYDKDFNNEADTPDNFQSRRPNTSFCFLDIRSPGLGDTAMYLCATSREGGWTDTQYFGPGTRLTVL.

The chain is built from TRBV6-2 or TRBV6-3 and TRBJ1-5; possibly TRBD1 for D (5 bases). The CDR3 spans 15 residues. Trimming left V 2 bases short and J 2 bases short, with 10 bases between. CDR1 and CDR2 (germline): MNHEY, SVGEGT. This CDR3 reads CASSYATGGNQPQHF. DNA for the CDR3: TGTGCCAGCAGTTACGCTACAGGTGGCAATCAGCCCCAGCATTTT.

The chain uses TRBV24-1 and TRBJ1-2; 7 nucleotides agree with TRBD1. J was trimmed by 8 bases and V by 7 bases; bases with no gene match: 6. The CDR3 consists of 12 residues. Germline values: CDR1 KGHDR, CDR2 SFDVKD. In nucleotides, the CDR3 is TGTGCCACCAGGGGGACAGCGGGGGGCTACACCTTC. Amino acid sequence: CATRGTAGGYTF.

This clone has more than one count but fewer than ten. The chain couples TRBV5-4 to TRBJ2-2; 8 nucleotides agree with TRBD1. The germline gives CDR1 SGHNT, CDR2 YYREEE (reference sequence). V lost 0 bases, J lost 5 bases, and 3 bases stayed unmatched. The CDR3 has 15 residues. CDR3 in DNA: TGTGCCAGCAGCTTGGCCAGGGGGCGTACCGGGGAGCTGTTTTTT. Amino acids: CASSLARGRTGELFF.

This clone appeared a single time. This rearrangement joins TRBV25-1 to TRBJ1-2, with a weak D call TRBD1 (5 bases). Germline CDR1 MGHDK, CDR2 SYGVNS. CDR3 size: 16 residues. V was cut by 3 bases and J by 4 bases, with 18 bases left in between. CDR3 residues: CASSDPSFDSIYGYTF. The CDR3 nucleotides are TGTGCCAGCAGTGACCCTTCCTTCGACAGCATCTATGGCTACACCTTC.

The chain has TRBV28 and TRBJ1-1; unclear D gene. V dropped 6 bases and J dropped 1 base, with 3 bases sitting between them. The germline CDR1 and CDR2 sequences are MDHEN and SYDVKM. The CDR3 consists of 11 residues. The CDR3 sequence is CASRQNTEAFF. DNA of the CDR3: TGTGCCAGCAGACAGAACACTGAAGCTTTCTTT.

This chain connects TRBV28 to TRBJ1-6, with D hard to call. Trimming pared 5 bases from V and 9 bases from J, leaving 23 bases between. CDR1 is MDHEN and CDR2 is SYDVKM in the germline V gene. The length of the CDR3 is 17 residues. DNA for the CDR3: TGTGCCAGCAGTGCCGACATCGGGGTAGGCCTAATTTCACCCCTCCACTTT. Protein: CASSADIGVGLISPLHF.

The CDR3 spells CASRWGKEYGYTF. In DNA, the CDR3 is TGTGCCAGCCGGTGGGGGAAGGAGTATGGCTACACCTTC. The chain employs TRBV28 and TRBJ1-2; possible D gene TRBD1, 5 bases. The CDR3 has 13 amino acids. Germline CDR1 and CDR2: MDHEN and SYDVKM. Trimming took off 8 bases at V and 5 bases at J, with 15 bases between the two ends.

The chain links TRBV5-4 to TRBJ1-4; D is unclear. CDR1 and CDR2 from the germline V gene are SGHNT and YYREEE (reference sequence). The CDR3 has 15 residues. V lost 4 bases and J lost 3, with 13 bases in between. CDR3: CASSLDRKPNEKLFF. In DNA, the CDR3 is TGTGCCAGCAGCCTTGACCGAAAACCTAATGAAAAACTGTTTTTT.

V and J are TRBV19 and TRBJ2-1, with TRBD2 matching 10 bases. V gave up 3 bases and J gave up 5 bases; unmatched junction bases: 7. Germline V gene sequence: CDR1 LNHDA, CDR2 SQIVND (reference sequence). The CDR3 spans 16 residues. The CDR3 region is CASSIWGLARDNEQFF. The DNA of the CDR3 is TGTGCCAGTAGTATCTGGGGACTAGCGCGAGACAATGAGCAGTTCTTC.

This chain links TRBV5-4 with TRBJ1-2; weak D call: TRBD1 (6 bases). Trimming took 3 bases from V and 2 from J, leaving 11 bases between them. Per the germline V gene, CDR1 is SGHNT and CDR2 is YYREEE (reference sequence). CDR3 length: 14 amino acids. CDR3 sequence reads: CASSWEGGNYGYTF. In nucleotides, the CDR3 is TGTGCCAGCAGCTGGGAGGGGGGAAACTATGGCTACACCTTC.

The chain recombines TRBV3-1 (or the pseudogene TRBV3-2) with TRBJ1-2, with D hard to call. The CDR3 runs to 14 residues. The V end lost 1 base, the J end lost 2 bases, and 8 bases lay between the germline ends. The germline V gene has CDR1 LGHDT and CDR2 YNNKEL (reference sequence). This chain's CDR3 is CASSQGRKNYGYTF. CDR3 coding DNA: TGTGCCAGCAGCCAAGGCAGGAAGAACTATGGCTACACCTTC.

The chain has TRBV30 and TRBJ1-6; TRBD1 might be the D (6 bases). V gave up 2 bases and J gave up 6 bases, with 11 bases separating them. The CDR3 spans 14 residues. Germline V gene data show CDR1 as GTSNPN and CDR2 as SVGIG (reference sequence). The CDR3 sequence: CAWSLGQRNSPLHF. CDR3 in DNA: TGTGCCTGGAGTTTAGGACAGCGTAATTCACCCCTCCACTTT.